Following are 18 T cell receptor beta chains from one sample sequenced in a study of CD8+ T cells in alopecia areata. RNA, once extracted, was reverse transcribed into cDNA for use as the sequencing template. Libraries were prepared by immunoSEQ multiplex PCR; TCRdb keeps only in-frame clonotypes and omits some of them. Of under 200,000 clones listed, 55% to 75% are singletons. Described treatment: oral pan-JAK inhibitor, 5-10 mg twice daily. This material consisted of CD4+ T cells sorted from blood, taken at week 24, from a patient treated with tofacitinib. These receptors all come from a human donor with alopecia areata.

The chain employs TRBV30 and TRBJ2-7; D possibly corresponds to TRBD1 (5 bases). The V and J ends lost 3 bases and 5 bases respectively, with 11 bases between them. Germline loops: CDR1 GTSNPN, CDR2 SVGIG (reference sequence). The CDR3 extends over 12 amino acids. This CDR3 is CAWSRQSNEQYF. In DNA form, the CDR3 reads TGTGCCTGGAGCAGACAGTCGAACGAGCAGTACTTC.

This chain joins TRBV10-3 and TRBJ2-7, with a weak D call TRBD1 (5 bases). The CDR3 runs to 13 residues. V gave up 6 bases and J gave up 1 base, with 10 bases separating them. CDR1 is ENHRY and CDR2 is SYGVKD in the germline V gene. CDR3 nucleotides: TGTGCCATCAGCGCGACAGTGTCCTACGAGCAGTACTTC. Translated, it gives CAISATVSYEQYF.

This chain connects TRBV30 to TRBJ1-1; D is unresolved. V was cut by 0 bases and J by 0 bases, with 8 bases left in between. The CDR3 is 14 residues long. Per the germline V gene, CDR1 is GTSNPN and CDR2 is SVGIG (reference sequence). The CDR3 spells CAWSVAGLNTEAFF. The CDR3 DNA reads as TGTGCCTGGAGTGTCGCGGGTCTGAACACTGAAGCTTTCTTT.

The chain uses TRBV30 and TRBJ1-4; D gene ambiguous. CDR1 and CDR2 from the germline V gene are GTSNPN and SVGIG (reference sequence). This CDR3 contains 13 residues. V lost 3 bases and J lost 7, with 12 bases in between. The chain's CDR3 is CAWRLNVGEKLFF. CDR3 in DNA: TGTGCCTGGAGGTTAAACGTCGGTGAAAAACTGTTTTTT.

The chain couples TRBV5-1 to TRBJ2-5, with D perhaps TRBD1 (5 bases). The CDR3 runs to 14 residues. V lost 0 bases to trimming and J lost 5 bases, with 11 bases between them. Germline V gene lookup returns CDR1 SGHRS and CDR2 YFSETQ. DNA of the CDR3: TGCGCCAGCAGCTTGGGCCAGGGCCCCGAGACCCAGTACTTC. The encoded protein is CASSLGQGPETQYF.

The chain joins TRBV7-9 to TRBJ1-1; D gene unclear. The germline V gene has CDR1 SEHNR and CDR2 FQNEAQ (reference sequence). V lost 1 base, J lost 1 base, and 13 bases lay in between. The CDR3 runs 16 residues. In DNA, the CDR3 is TGTGCCAGCAGCTTAGATTTCTGGCGTGAGAACACTGAAGCTTTCTTT. Amino acid sequence: CASSLDFWRENTEAFF. The full variable domain, its missing parts supplied by reference TRBV7-9 and TRBJ1-1, is DTGVSQNPRHKITKRGQNVTFRCDPISEHNRLYWYRQTLGQGPEFLTYFQNEAQLEKSRLLSDRFSAERPKGSFSTLEIQRTEQGDSAMYLCASSLDFWRENTEAFFGQGTRLTVV.

The chain links TRBV2 to TRBJ2-3; D unresolved. Germline CDR1 reads SNHLY; CDR2 reads FYNNEI. The CDR3 sequence is 12 residues long. Trimming shortened V by 4 bases and J by 2 bases, and 4 bases separated the two germline ends. The CDR3 region is CASSADTDTQYF. CDR3 nucleotides: TGTGCCAGCAGTGCGGACACAGATACGCAGTATTTT.

The count of this clone is one. The V call is TRBV6-1, the J call TRBJ2-5; D not certain. Germline assignment: CDR1 MNHNS and CDR2 SASEGT. V dropped 6 bases and J dropped 7 bases, with 18 bases sitting between them. This CDR3 comprises 14 residues. CDR3 residues: CASSRLTGDGTQYF. Written as DNA, the CDR3 is TGTGCCAGCAGCCGCCTGACTGGCGACGGGACCCAGTACTTC.

In this sample, this clone turned up once. This sequence joins TRBV28 and TRBJ1-1; D is undetermined. This CDR3 spans 11 amino acids. CDR1 is MDHEN and CDR2 is SYDVKM in the germline V gene. Trimming left V 5 bases short and J 8 bases short, with 9 bases between. The CDR3 coding sequence is TGTGCCAGCAGTGTACTAGAAGAAGCTTTCTTT. This gives the protein CASSVLEEAFF.

This clone was seen only a few times. V usage is TRBV5-6 and J usage is TRBJ2-3, with D unclear. This CDR3 has 14 amino acids. V lost 5 bases to trimming and J lost 7 bases, with 17 bases between them. Per germline, CDR1 SGHDT and CDR2 YYEEEE. In DNA form, the CDR3 reads TGTGCCAGCAGTGTCAGGAAGTACTGGAATACGCAGTATTTT. It yields the protein CASSVRKYWNTQYF.

The chain recombines TRBV10-3 with TRBJ2-6; D is undetermined. The CDR3 extends over 13 amino acids. Trimming stripped 8 bases from V and 3 bases from J, with 8 bases between. CDR1 and CDR2 from the germline V gene are ENHRY and SYGVKD. Written as DNA, the CDR3 is TGTGCCATCGGAATGCGTGGGGCCAACGTCCTGACTTTC. Translation gives CAIGMRGANVLTF.

The J gene is TRBJ2-3, the V gene TRBV30; a weak D match, TRBD2 (7 bases). Germline V gives CDR1 GTSNPN, CDR2 SVGIG (reference sequence). The CDR3 covers 14 residues. Trimming removed 4 bases at V and 2 bases at J, with 13 bases between. The DNA for the CDR3 is TGTGCCTGGACTAATCGGGGGGCCACAGATACGCAGTATTTT. This translates into CAWTNRGATDTQYF.

This rearrangement joins TRBV4-1 to TRBJ2-2; D gene unclear. Per the germline V gene, CDR1 is MGHRA and CDR2 is YSYEKL. V gave up 8 bases and J gave up 0 bases, with 22 bases separating them. CDR3 size: 18 residues. The CDR3 bases are TGCGCCAGCTCGGGCGCAGGAGTATCGAGCGCGAACACCGGGGAGCTGTTTTTT. Its protein is CASSGAGVSSANTGELFF.

The chain is built from TRBV20-1 and TRBJ2-1, with D unclear. Germline lookup yields CDR1 DFQATT and CDR2 SNEGSKA (reference sequence). This CDR3 is built from 11 residues. CDR3 residues: CRAAIAPEQFF. CDR3 nucleotides: TGCAGGGCGGCAATTGCTCCTGAGCAGTTCTTC.

The chain joins TRBV2 to TRBJ2-3; D is perhaps TRBD1 (5 bases). Germline assignment: CDR1 SNHLY and CDR2 FYNNEI. Trimming cost V 5 bases and J 11 bases, with 11 bases left between them. This CDR3 comprises 11 residues. The CDR3, as DNA: TGTGCCAGCAGTACCGACAGTAGGCAGTATTTT. Its protein product is CASSTDSRQYF.

The rearrangement joins TRBV7-9 to TRBJ2-4; 11 bases map to TRBD2. The CDR3 totals 16 residues. The germline gives CDR1 SEHNR, CDR2 FQNEAQ (reference sequence). The J segment lost 9 bases and the V segment lost 5 bases, leaving 12 bases of the junction unmatched. CDR3 sequence reads: CASSQTSGTYGGIQYF. CDR3 in DNA: TGTGCCAGCAGCCAGACTAGCGGGACATACGGCGGCATTCAGTACTTC.

The sample holds a few counts of this clone. This sequence joins TRBV9 and TRBJ2-5, with 8 bases that match TRBD1. The CDR3 totals 13 residues. Germline lookup yields CDR1 SGDLS and CDR2 YYNGEE. V shed 0 bases and J 6 bases; nucleotides not matched to a gene: 1. In DNA, the CDR3 is TGTGCCAGCAGCGTAGGCAGGGGGCAGACCCAGTACTTC. Amino acid sequence: CASSVGRGQTQYF.

Only one count was recorded for this clone. This rearrangement joins TRBV27 to TRBJ2-3; possibly TRBD2 for D (6 bases). The CDR3 is made up of 15 amino acids. The V end was cut by 3 bases, the J end by 6 bases, with 16 bases between. Germline CDR1 reads MNHEY; CDR2 reads SMNVEV (reference sequence). In DNA, the CDR3 is TGTGCCAGCAGTTTGTCCGGGACTCAGTTGGATACGCAGTATTTT. Translating gives CASSLSGTQLDTQYF.